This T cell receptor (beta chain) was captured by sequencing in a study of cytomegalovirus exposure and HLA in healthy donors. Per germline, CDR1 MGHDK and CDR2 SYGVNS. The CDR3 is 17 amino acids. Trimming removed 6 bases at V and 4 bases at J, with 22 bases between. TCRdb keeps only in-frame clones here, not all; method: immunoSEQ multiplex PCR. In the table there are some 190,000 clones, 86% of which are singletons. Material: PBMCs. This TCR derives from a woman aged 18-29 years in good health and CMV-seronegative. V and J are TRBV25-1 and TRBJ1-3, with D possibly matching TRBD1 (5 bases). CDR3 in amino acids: CASSATGQPIMGNTIYF. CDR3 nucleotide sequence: TGTGCCAGCAGCGCAACCGGACAACCCATAATGGGAAACACCATATATTTT.